This note documents a single TCR beta chain sequence. Its antigen is unidentified. As the method for making TCR beta libraries, quantitative 5'-RACE with molecular barcodes was used. TCRdb processed the 5' RACE reads anew with MiXCR; each CDR3 protein has one entry. This repertoire shows 300,000 to 400,000 distinct CDR3 sequences, approximately 20% found once; its top ten account for roughly a sixth. The source of the sample is a study of CD8 T cells in ankylosing spondylitis. The study's findings and limits: In the blood and synovial fluid of reactive arthritis, some motif variants had been previously reported. Among TCR beta sequences, a motif of eight highly homologous variants appeared characteristic of ankylosing spondylitis blood. Clones linked with disease were CD8+ and fairly uncommon in the peripheral blood. Disease-linked clones reportedly showed significant enrichment in matched ankylosing spondylitis synovial fluid.

The CDR3 is 12 residues long. The V gene lost 3 bases and the J gene lost 6 bases, with 8 bases spanning the gap. Germline V lookup: CDR1 KGHSH, CDR2 LQKENI. The chain recombines TRBV18 with TRBJ1-1; no firm D call. The source of this sequence is a male donor with ankylosing spondylitis. The sequencing input was blood, either unsorted or a sorted T cell fraction (not recorded which). The CDR3 DNA is TGTGCCAGCTCACCCCAAGCCGCTGAAGCTTTCTTT. Its protein is CASSPQAAEAFF.